This T cell receptor (beta chain) was recorded in a study of cytomegalovirus exposure and HLA in healthy donors. The PCR contained 60 Vbeta and 13 Jbeta primers. Measured with immunoSEQ multiplex PCR; TCRdb has only the in-frame clones, and not every one. The repertoire holds 95,000 to 100,000 clones, 60% to 85% seen once, with roughly 10% in the top ten. The CDR3 spans 14 residues. The V end was cut by 5 bases, the J end by 1 base, with 10 bases between. The germline gives CDR1 SGHAT, CDR2 FQNNGV. Donors counted as nominally healthy when sampled, yet unrecorded immune exposures were likely. The sequencing input was PBMCs. The V call is TRBV11-2, the J call TRBJ2-3, with no clear D. The TCR sequence derives from a man aged 50 or older in good health and CMV-seronegative. The CDR3 DNA sequence: TGTGCCAGCAGCCCCCGGGTGGGCACAGATACGCAGTATTTT. Amino acid sequence: CASSPRVGTDTQYF.